The 7 T cell receptor beta chains reported below all come from one sample, sequenced in a study of T cells in Graves' hyperthyroidism and ophthalmopathy. Regions amplified from RNA transcripts were the TCR beta CDR3 regions. First-round RT-PCR targeting the TCR CDR3 was performed with the HTBI primer set. TCRdb recomputed calls from the multiplex PCR reads with MiXCR, one row per CDR3 protein. The table has over 250,000 distinct CDR3 sequences, roughly 22% seen once; the top ten hold under 65%. The sample taken for sequencing was blood. Every receptor here comes from a man aged 25-40 years with Graves' ophthalmopathy.

The V and J genes are TRBV5-1 and TRBJ1-2, with TRBD1 matching over 8 bases. The CDR3 is 13 amino acids. CDR1 SGHRS and CDR2 YFSETQ come from the germline V gene. Trimming at V came to 3 bases and at J to 8 bases, leaving 6 bases not matched to a gene. CDR3 sequence (DNA): TGCGCCAGCAGCTCAGGGGGCGCCCGGGGCTACACCTTC. Protein: CASSSGGARGYTF. The variable domain in full, with the rest retrieved from reference TRBV5-1 and TRBJ1-2, is KAGVTQTPRYLIKTRGQQVTLSCSPISGHRSVSWYQQTPGQGLQFLFEYFSETQRNKGNFPGRFSGRQFSNSRSEMNVSTLELGDSALYLCASSSGGARGYTFGSGTRLTVV.

The chain has TRBV4-1 and TRBJ2-3, with 7 nucleotides matching TRBD2. The CDR3 consists of 17 residues. Looked up from germline, CDR1 is MGHRA and CDR2 is YSYEKL. With 1 base clipped from V and 1 base from J, the junction kept 8 bases outside the gene matches. CDR3 sequence: CASSQAPSGGGTDTQYF. The CDR3 nucleotides are TGCGCCAGCAGCCAAGCCCCTTCGGGGGGTGGCACAGATACGCAGTATTTT.

The V gene is TRBV28, the J gene TRBJ2-1, with D unclear. The CDR3 spans 11 residues. Germline CDR1 is MDHEN and CDR2 is SYDVKM. With 6 bases removed from V and 9 bases from J, the gap between germline ends came to 9 bases. CDR3 nucleotides: TGTGCCAGCAGCTATACGGGTGAGCAGTTCTTC. Translation: CASSYTGEQFF.

This clonotype was picked up a small number of times. J is TRBJ2-3 and V is TRBV7-3, with 10 bases identical to TRBD1. The CDR3 length is 17 residues. The germline gives CDR1 SGHTA, CDR2 FQGTGA. With 5 bases clipped from V and 3 bases from J, the junction kept 11 bases outside the gene matches. The CDR3 protein is CASSPQAPGQGTDTQYF. The CDR3 DNA follows: TGTGCCAGCAGCCCCCAGGCCCCGGGACAGGGGACAGATACGCAGTATTTT. The full variable domain, rest sourced from reference TRBV7-3 and TRBJ2-3, is GAGVSQTPSNKVTEKGKYVELRCDPISGHTALYWYRQSLGQGPEFLIYFQGTGAADDSGLPNDRFFAVRPEGSVSTLKIQRTERGDSAVYLCASSPQAPGQGTDTQYFGPGTRLTVL.

This clonotype was counted ten times or more. The rearrangement joins TRBV20-1 to TRBJ2-7; D may match TRBD1 or TRBD2 (6 bases each). The V gene lost 5 bases and the J gene lost 2 bases, with 19 bases spanning the gap. The germline CDR1 and CDR2 sequences are DFQATT and SNEGSKA (reference sequence). CDR3 length equals 15 residues. This chain's CDR3 is CSAGAHEGGTYEQYF. Written as DNA, the CDR3 is TGCAGTGCTGGAGCCCATGAGGGGGGAACCTACGAGCAGTACTTC.

The chain combines TRBV27 with TRBJ2-2; TRBD1 is a possible D gene (5 bases). The CDR3 runs 15 residues. Germline loops: CDR1 MNHEY, CDR2 SMNVEV (reference sequence). The germline V and J ends were trimmed by 8 bases and 6 bases, with 19 bases remaining between them. For the CDR3, the DNA is TGTGCCAGCTCTCAGGCAGGGTTTTTTGCCGGGGAGCTGTTTTTT. Protein sequence: CASSQAGFFAGELFF.

Details on this clonotype: This could be a read error, since a much larger clone is one nucleotide away. This chain links TRBV5-5 with TRBJ2-5, with a possible D match to TRBD2 (6 bases). V was cut by 5 bases and J by 7 bases, with 18 bases left in between. Germline CDR1 SGHKS, CDR2 YYEKEE (reference sequence). This CDR3 is built from 14 residues. CDR3 sequence: CASSPRDLRRTQYF. The CDR3, as DNA: TGTGCCAGCAGTCCCCGGGACTTACGGAGGACCCAGTACTTC.